The clone carrying this T cell receptor (beta chain) was observed a handful of times. In TCRdb, the 5' RACE reads were re-called with MiXCR into one record per CDR3 protein. There are approximately 530,000 distinct CDR3 sequences in the sample; around 24% occur only once, and 0.48% lies in the top ten. These data come from a study of identical twins. CDR1 is SGHRS, CDR2 YFSETQ, per germline. Trimming took 0 bases from V and 1 from J; bases not matched to a gene: 6. The CDR3 sequence is 16 residues long. The data also belong to a second study, concerning yellow fever vaccine responses in identical twins. According to that study: Twins showed a vaccine T cell response that reportedly seemed partly convergent, partly personalized.

This receptor was obtained from a woman aged 18-29 years in good health. Sequenced: CD4+ T cells sorted from blood. This sequence joins TRBV5-1 and TRBJ2-7, with 8 bases matching TRBD1. CDR3 loop: CASSLGSGGRSYEQYF. The CDR3 coding sequence is TGCGCCAGCAGCTTGGGGTCAGGGGGCAGGTCCTACGAGCAGTACTTC.